These 9 T cell receptor beta chains were all obtained from the same sample, sequenced in a study of blood T cell repertoires in COVID-19. The table came from immunoSEQ multiplex PCR; TCRdb's copy has only in-frame clones and leaves some out. The sample has roughly 74,000 clones; roughly 88% are singletons. The sequenced sample consisted of peripheral blood. These receptors all stem from a woman aged 80 or over with active or convalescent COVID-19.

This clone appeared a single time. The chain has TRBV10-3 and TRBJ1-1; TRBD1 might be the D (5 bases). CDR3 length: 14 residues. Germline loops: CDR1 ENHRY, CDR2 SYGVKD. Trimming cost V 10 bases and J 4 bases, with 19 bases left between them. The CDR3 coding sequence is TGTGCCACGGACCCGCAGGGTAGGGGCACTGAAGCTTTCTTT. Translating it yields CATDPQGRGTEAFF.

J is TRBJ1-2 and V is TRBV11-3; D may be TRBD1 (5 bases). The CDR3 loop spans 15 amino acids. Trimming pared 0 bases from V and 6 bases from J, leaving 14 bases between. Germline V gives CDR1 SGHNT, CDR2 YENEEA. The chain's CDR3 is CASSLDGGESDGYTF. The CDR3 region has the DNA TGTGCCAGCAGCTTAGACGGAGGGGAGTCGGATGGCTACACCTTC.

V is TRBV18 and J is TRBJ2-6, with D tentatively TRBD1 (5 bases). The CDR3 contains 15 residues. Germline V gives CDR1 KGHSH, CDR2 LQKENI. The ends were cut back, 3 bases at V and 0 bases at J, with 6 bases in the middle. The CDR3 protein is CASSPTDSGANVLTF. CDR3 DNA sequence: TGTGCCAGCTCACCGACAGACTCTGGGGCCAACGTCCTGACTTTC.

The chain is built from TRBV10-2 and TRBJ1-1; unclear D gene. V lost 0 bases, J lost 4 bases, and 6 bases lay in between. Germline V lookup: CDR1 WSHSY, CDR2 SAAADI. This CDR3 region has 13 residues. The CDR3, as DNA: TGCGCCAGCAGTGAGTCTAGCGTCACTGAAGCTTTCTTT. It translates to CASSESSVTEAFF.

The V and J genes are TRBV27 and TRBJ2-3; D is perhaps TRBD2 (5 bases). CDR1 is MNHEY, CDR2 SMNVEV, per germline (reference sequence). The CDR3 covers 17 residues. Deletions cut 7 bases from V and 0 bases from J, with 20 bases between. The CDR3 nucleotides are TGTGCCAGCAAGTTTGGTGCGCGGGCTGAGAGCACAGATACGCAGTATTTT. Protein sequence: CASKFGARAESTDTQYF.

The V call is TRBV3-1 (or the pseudogene TRBV3-2), the J call TRBJ1-3; 8 nucleotides match TRBD1. V lost 2 bases, J lost 5 bases, and 8 bases stayed unmatched. Germline V gene data show CDR1 as LGHDT and CDR2 as YNNKEL (reference sequence). The CDR3 extends over 16 amino acids. DNA of the CDR3: TGTGCCAGCAGCCAAATACCGGGACAGGCCAGAAACACCATATATTTT. This gives the protein CASSQIPGQARNTIYF.

This chain joins TRBV6-2 or TRBV6-3 and TRBJ2-5; 9 bases line up with TRBD2. There are 16 residues in the CDR3. Unmatched junction bases numbered 8, after V lost 4 bases and J lost 2 bases. From germline, CDR1 is MNHEY and CDR2 SVGEGT. The CDR3 protein is CASSFGGLAGQETQYF. The CDR3 nucleotides read TGTGCCAGCAGTTTCGGTGGGCTAGCGGGACAAGAGACCCAGTACTTC.

The chain combines TRBV7-2 with TRBJ2-7, with a tentative D call TRBD2 (5 bases). The germline V gene has CDR1 SGHTA and CDR2 FQGNSA. The V end was cut by 5 bases, the J end by 7 bases, with 18 bases between. The CDR3 is 14 amino acids. Written as DNA, the CDR3 is TGTGCCAGCAGCCCTGGAGGACTCCCGGGGGAGCAGTACTTC. Protein: CASSPGGLPGEQYF. The variable domain in full, completed from reference TRBV7-2 and TRBJ2-7, reads GAGVSQSPSNKVTEKGKDVELRCDPISGHTALYWYRQSLGQGLEFLIYFQGNSAPDKSGLPSDRFSAERTGGSVSTLTIQRTQQEDSAVYLCASSPGGLPGEQYFGPGTRLTVT.

The chain employs TRBV10-3 and TRBJ2-7; D gene uncertain. Germline lookup yields CDR1 ENHRY and CDR2 SYGVKD. V was pared by 2 bases and J by 2 bases, with 7 bases between. The CDR3 loop spans 13 amino acids. The CDR3 coding sequence is TGTGCCATCAGTGAGGAACAACCCTACGAGCAGTACTTC. Its translation is CAISEEQPYEQYF.